Shown below are 13 T cell receptor beta chains from a single sample sequenced in a study of identical twins. A single record per CDR3 protein comes from TCRdb applying MiXCR to the 5' RACE reads. The table has hundreds of thousands of distinct CDR3 sequences, about 8.1% seen once; the top ten hold about 2.1%. This sample was shared with a second study, whose subject was yellow fever vaccine responses in identical twins.

Sequenced sample: memory (CD45RO+) T cells sorted from blood. The receptor source for this set is a woman younger than 35 in good health.

The chain links TRBV6-1 to TRBJ2-2; 8 bases agree with TRBD1. Trimming removed 2 bases from V and 4 bases from J; junction bases left unmatched: 9. The CDR3 consists of 17 residues. Per the germline V gene, CDR1 is MNHNS and CDR2 is SASEGT. The chain's CDR3 is CASSEKRQGAGTGELFF. In DNA form, the CDR3 reads TGTGCCAGCAGTGAAAAACGGCAGGGGGCTGGCACCGGGGAGCTGTTTTTT.

As for this clonotype: This is likely a read error, given that the CDR3 carries no conserved phenylalanine or tryptophan at its end. The chain couples TRBV7-9 to TRBJ1-1, with 8 bases that match TRBD1. Germline V gene lookup returns CDR1 SEHNR and CDR2 FQNEAQ (reference sequence). The CDR3 consists of 15 residues. V lost 5 bases and J lost 4; bases outside the gene matches: 9. CDR3 coding DNA: TGTGCCAGCAGCCCACAGGGGGGGAAACCCACTGAAGCTTTCATT. This encodes CASSPQGGKPTEAFI.

This clonotype was detected a few times. V and J are TRBV6-5 and TRBJ1-6; D not resolved. Germline CDR1 reads MNHEY; CDR2 reads SVGAGI. The CDR3 length is 14 residues. The V gene lost 2 bases and the J gene lost 9 bases, with 11 bases spanning the gap. The CDR3 nucleotides are TGTGCCAGCAGTTACATGCGGCCGGGTTCACCCCTCCACTTT. This codes for CASSYMRPGSPLHF.

This clonotype was observed many times. The chain employs TRBV6-5 and TRBJ2-1; either TRBD1 or TRBD2 may supply D (5 bases each). Looked up from germline, CDR1 is MNHEY and CDR2 is SVGAGI. V shed 2 bases and J shed 9 bases, with 11 bases lying between them. This CDR3 region has 13 residues. The CDR3 DNA reads as TGTGCCAGCAGTTACCCCTCCGGGACTGAGCAGTTCTTC. Protein product: CASSYPSGTEQFF.

This clonotype was counted between two and nine times. The chain joins TRBV28 to TRBJ2-5, with no clear D. CDR1 MDHEN and CDR2 SYDVKM come from the germline V gene. V lost 4 bases, J lost 5 bases, and 8 bases lay in between. This CDR3 comprises 12 residues. The CDR3 bases are TGTGCCAGCAGTTCTAACTTGGAGACCCAGTACTTC. Translating it yields CASSSNLETQYF.

CDR3 coding DNA: TGTGCCAGCAGCTCGGGGACCCTCTGCGGTGGGGCCAACGTCCTGACTTTC. Translation: CASSSGTLCGGANVLTF. The V and J genes are TRBV5-6 and TRBJ2-6; D may match TRBD1 or TRBD2 (5 bases each). The CDR3 contains 17 residues. Trimming cost V 3 bases and J 3 bases, with 16 bases left between them. Germline-derived CDR1 and CDR2 are SGHDT and YYEEEE.

This clonotype was counted at least ten times. V gene TRBV9 combines with J gene TRBJ2-1; TRBD2 aligns across 8 bases. The CDR3 is 19 amino acids. CDR1 is SGDLS and CDR2 is YYNGEE in the germline V gene. The ends lost 1 base at V and 0 bases at J; junction bases unmatched: 12. The CDR3 DNA follows: TGTGCCAGCAGCGTACCGGGAGCGGGAGTTTCGAGCTCCTACAATGAGCAGTTCTTC. It encodes CASSVPGAGVSSSYNEQFF.

This clonotype was seen a few times. The rearrangement joins TRBV6-1 to TRBJ2-3; 11 nucleotides align to TRBD2. Germline CDR1 MNHNS, CDR2 SASEGT. With 3 bases clipped from V and 6 bases from J, the junction kept 8 bases outside the gene matches. This CDR3 has 16 amino acids. The CDR3 region has the DNA TGTGCCAGCAGTGACCAGACTAGCGGGATCAGGGATACGCAGTATTTT. Its protein product is CASSDQTSGIRDTQYF.

This sequence joins TRBV5-1 and TRBJ2-7; D might be TRBD2 (6 bases). The germline V gene encodes CDR1 SGHRS and CDR2 YFSETQ. This CDR3 comprises 15 residues. Trimming pared 1 base from V and 4 bases from J, leaving 15 bases between. Here the CDR3 DNA reads TGCGCCAGCAGCTTGAGGAGGGGTGGGTTATACGAGCAGTACGTC. Encoded protein: CASSLRRGGLYEQYV.

The rearrangement uses TRBV9 and TRBJ2-4, with 8 positions matching TRBD2. This CDR3 has 18 residues. After removal of 2 bases from V and 5 bases from J, the junction contained 15 bases not matched to a gene. CDR1 and CDR2 (germline): SGDLS, YYNGEE. The CDR3 is CASSVSAGATPAENIQYF. Written as DNA, the CDR3 is TGTGCCAGCAGCGTCTCAGCGGGGGCCACGCCTGCAGAAAACATTCAGTACTTC.

This clonotype was observed many times. The chain has TRBV28 and TRBJ2-5; maybe TRBD2 (7 bases). V gave up 5 bases and J gave up 0 bases, with 13 bases separating them. The CDR3 is 15 amino acids. The germline V gene encodes CDR1 MDHEN and CDR2 SYDVKM. CDR3 sequence (DNA): TGTGCCAGCAGTAAGGCGGGGGCGTACCAAGAGACCCAGTACTTC. Protein product: CASSKAGAYQETQYF.

This clonotype occurred many times. This chain uses TRBV10-1 with TRBJ2-5; D call uncertain. The CDR3 runs to 14 residues. Between the trimmed V and J ends, which lost 4 bases and 6 bases, there was a span of 15 bases. Germline-derived CDR1 and CDR2 are WNHNN and SYGVQD (reference sequence). The CDR3 region is CASSGGSLAKTQYF. DNA for the CDR3: TGCGCCAGCAGTGGTGGGTCGCTCGCGAAGACCCAGTACTTC.

This clonotype is labeled large (0.1 to 1%). The chain combines TRBV25-1 with TRBJ2-5; D perhaps matches TRBD1 (5 bases). V shed 1 base and J shed 2 bases, with 8 bases lying between them. Germline loops: CDR1 MGHDK, CDR2 SYGVNS. This CDR3 has 14 residues. DNA of the CDR3: TGTGCCAGCAGTGAATCTTCAGGGCAAGAGACCCAGTACTTC. This sequence encodes CASSESSGQETQYF. Based on the CDR3 plus reference TRBV25-1 and TRBJ2-5, the full variable domain is EADIYQTPRYLVIGTGKKITLECSQTMGHDKMYWYQQDPGMELHLIHYSYGVNSTEKGDLSSESTVSRIRTEHFPLTLESARPSHTSQYLCASSESSGQETQYFGPGTRLLVL.